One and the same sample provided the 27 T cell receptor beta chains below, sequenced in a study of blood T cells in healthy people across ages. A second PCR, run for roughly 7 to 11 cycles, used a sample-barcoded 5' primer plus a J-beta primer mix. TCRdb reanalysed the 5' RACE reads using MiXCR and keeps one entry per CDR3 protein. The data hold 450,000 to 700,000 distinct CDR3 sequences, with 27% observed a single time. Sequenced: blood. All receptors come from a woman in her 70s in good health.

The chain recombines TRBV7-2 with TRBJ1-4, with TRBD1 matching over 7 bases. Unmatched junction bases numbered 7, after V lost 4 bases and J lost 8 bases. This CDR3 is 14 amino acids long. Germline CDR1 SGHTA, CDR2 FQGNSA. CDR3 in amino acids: CASSSKGAREKLFF. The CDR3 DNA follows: TGTGCCAGCAGCTCCAAGGGGGCGCGGGAAAAACTGTTTTTT.

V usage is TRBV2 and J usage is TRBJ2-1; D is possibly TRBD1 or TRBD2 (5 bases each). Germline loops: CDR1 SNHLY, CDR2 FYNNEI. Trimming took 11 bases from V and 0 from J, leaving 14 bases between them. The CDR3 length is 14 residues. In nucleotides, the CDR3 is TGTGCCGGACGGGGCAGAAGCTCCTACAATGAGCAGTTCTTC. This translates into CAGRGRSSYNEQFF.

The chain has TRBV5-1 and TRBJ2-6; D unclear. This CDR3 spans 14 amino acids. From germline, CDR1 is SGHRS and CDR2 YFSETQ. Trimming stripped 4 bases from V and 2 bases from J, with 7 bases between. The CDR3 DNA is TGCGCCAGCAGCGCTGAAGCTGGGGCCAACGTCCTGACTTTC. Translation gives CASSAEAGANVLTF.

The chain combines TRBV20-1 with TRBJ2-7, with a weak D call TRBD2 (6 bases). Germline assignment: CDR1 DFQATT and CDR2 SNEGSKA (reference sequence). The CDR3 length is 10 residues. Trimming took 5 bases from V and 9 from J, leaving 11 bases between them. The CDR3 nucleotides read TGCAGTGCTGGAGGGAACGGGCAGTACTTC. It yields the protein CSAGGNGQYF.

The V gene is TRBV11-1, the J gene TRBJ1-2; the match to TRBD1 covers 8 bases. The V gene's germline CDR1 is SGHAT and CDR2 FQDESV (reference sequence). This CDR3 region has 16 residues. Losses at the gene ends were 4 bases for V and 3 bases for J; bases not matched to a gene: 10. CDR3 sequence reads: CASSSQAGGFDYGYTF. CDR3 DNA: TGTGCCAGCAGCTCCCAGGCAGGGGGCTTTGACTATGGCTACACCTTC.

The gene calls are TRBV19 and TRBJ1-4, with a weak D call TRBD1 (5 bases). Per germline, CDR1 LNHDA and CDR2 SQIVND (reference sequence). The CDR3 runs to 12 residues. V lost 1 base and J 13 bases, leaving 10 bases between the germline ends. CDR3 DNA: TGTGCCAGTAGTATAGCCAGGGACGTACTGTTTTTT. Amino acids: CASSIARDVLFF.

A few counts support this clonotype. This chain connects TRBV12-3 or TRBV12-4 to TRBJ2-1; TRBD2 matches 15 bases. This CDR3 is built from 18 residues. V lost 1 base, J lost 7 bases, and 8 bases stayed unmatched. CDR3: CASSLDAGTSGGLNEQFF. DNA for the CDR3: TGTGCCAGCAGTTTAGACGCCGGGACTAGCGGGGGGTTGAATGAGCAGTTCTTC.

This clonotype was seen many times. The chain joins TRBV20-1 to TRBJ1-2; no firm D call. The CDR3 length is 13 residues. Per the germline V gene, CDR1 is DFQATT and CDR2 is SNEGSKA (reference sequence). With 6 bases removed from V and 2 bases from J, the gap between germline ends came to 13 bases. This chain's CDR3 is CSADGRFNYGYTF. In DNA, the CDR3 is TGCAGTGCCGACGGACGGTTCAACTATGGCTACACCTTC.

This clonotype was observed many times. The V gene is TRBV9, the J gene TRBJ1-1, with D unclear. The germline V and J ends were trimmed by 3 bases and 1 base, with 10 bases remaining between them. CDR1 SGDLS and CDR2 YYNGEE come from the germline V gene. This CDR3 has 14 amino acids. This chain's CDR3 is CASSARTENTEAFF. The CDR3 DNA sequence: TGTGCCAGCAGCGCACGGACGGAGAACACTGAAGCTTTCTTT.

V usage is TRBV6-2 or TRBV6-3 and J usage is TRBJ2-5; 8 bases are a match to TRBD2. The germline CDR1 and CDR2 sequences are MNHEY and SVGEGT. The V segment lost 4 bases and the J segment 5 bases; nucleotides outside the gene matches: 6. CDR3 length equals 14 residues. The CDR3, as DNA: TGTGCCAGCAGTTGGGGACTAGTACTCGAGACCCAGTACTTC. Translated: CASSWGLVLETQYF.

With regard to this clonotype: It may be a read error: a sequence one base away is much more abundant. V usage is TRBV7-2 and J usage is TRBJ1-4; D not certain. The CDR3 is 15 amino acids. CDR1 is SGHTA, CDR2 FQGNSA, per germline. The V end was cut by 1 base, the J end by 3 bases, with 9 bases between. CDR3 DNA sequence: TGTGCCAGCAGCTTAGTGAGGGCAGCTAATGAAAAACTGTTTTTT. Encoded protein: CASSLVRAANEKLFF. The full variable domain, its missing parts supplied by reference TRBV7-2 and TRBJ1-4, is GAGVSQSPSNKVTEKGKDVELRCDPISGHTALYWYRQSLGQGLEFLIYFQGNSAPDKSGLPSDRFSAERTGGSVSTLTIQRTQQEDSAVYLCASSLVRAANEKLFFGSGTQLSVL.

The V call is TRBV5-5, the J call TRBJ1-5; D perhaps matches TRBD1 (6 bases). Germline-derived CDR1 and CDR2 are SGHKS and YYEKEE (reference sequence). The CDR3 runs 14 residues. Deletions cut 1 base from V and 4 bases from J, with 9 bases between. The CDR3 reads CASSLLQGNQPQHF. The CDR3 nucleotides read TGTGCCAGCAGCTTGTTACAGGGTAATCAGCCCCAGCATTTT.

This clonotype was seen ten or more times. The CDR3 is CASSQDKYTEAFF. As DNA, the CDR3 is TGCGCCAGCAGCCAAGATAAGTACACTGAAGCTTTCTTT. The chain combines TRBV4-3 with TRBJ1-1; D gene ambiguous. V was clipped by 0 bases and J by 3 bases, with 5 bases between them. The CDR3 runs 13 residues. Looked up from germline, CDR1 is LGHNA and CDR2 is YSLEER.

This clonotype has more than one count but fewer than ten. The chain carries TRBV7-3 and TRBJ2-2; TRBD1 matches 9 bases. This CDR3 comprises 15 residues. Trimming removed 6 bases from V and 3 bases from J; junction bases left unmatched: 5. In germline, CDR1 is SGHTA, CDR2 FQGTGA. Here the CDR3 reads CASSSGTGYTGELFF. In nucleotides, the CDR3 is TGTGCCAGCAGTTCCGGGACAGGGTACACCGGGGAGCTGTTTTTT. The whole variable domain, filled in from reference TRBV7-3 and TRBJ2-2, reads GAGVSQTPSNKVTEKGKYVELRCDPISGHTALYWYRQSLGQGPEFLIYFQGTGAADDSGLPNDRFFAVRPEGSVSTLKIQRTERGDSAVYLCASSSGTGYTGELFFGEGSRLTVL.

DNA of the CDR3: TGTGCCAGCAGCCCCGGACAGGGGTGGACCGGGGAGCTGTTTTTT. Translated, it gives CASSPGQGWTGELFF. The chain couples TRBV7-9 to TRBJ2-2; 9 nucleotides match TRBD1. V was clipped by 5 bases and J by 5 bases; unmatched bases: 6. CDR1 and CDR2 from the germline V gene are SEHNR and FQNEAQ (reference sequence). The CDR3 is made up of 15 amino acids. Based on the CDR3 plus reference TRBV7-9 and TRBJ2-2, the full variable domain is DTGVSQNPRHKITKRGQNVTFRCDPISEHNRLYWYRQTLGQGPEFLTYFQNEAQLEKSRLLSDRFSAERPKGSFSTLEIQRTEQGDSAMYLCASSPGQGWTGELFFGEGSRLTVL.

CDR3 bases: TGTGCCAGCAGCGTAGAAAGGGGAGGGACAGCAGACGGGGGCTACACCTTC. It specifies CASSVERGGTADGGYTF. This chain uses TRBV9 with TRBJ1-2, with 7 bases identical to TRBD1. Germline values: CDR1 SGDLS, CDR2 YYNGEE. With V trimmed by 0 bases and J by 8 bases, 16 bases remained unmatched. This CDR3 is built from 17 residues.

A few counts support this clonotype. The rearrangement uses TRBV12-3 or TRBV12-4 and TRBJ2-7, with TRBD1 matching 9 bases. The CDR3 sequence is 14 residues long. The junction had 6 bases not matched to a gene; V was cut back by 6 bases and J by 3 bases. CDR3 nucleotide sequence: TGTGCCAGCAGGTCGGGACAGGGAATCTACGAGCAGTACTTC. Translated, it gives CASRSGQGIYEQYF.

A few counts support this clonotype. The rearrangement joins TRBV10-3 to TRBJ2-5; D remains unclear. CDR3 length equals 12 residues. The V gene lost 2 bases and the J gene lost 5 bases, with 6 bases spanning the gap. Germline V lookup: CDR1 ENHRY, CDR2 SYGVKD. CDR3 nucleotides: TGTGCCATCAGTGAGACTGGGGAGACCCAGTACTTC. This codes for CAISETGETQYF.

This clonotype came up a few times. CDR3 in DNA: TGTGCCAGCAGCCAAGTTCAAGGGATGGGAACTAATGAAAAACTGTTTTTT. It yields the protein CASSQVQGMGTNEKLFF. The rearrangement uses TRBV14 and TRBJ1-4, with D hard to call. V lost 1 base, J lost 1 base, and 13 bases lay in between. Germline-derived CDR1 and CDR2 are SGHDN and FVKESK. The CDR3 length is 17 residues.

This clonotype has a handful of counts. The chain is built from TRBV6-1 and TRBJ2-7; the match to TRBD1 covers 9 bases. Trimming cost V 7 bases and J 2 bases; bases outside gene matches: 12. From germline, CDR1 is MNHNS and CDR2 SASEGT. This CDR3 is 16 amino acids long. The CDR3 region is CASTLRKGQGAYEQYF. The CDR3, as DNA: TGTGCCAGCACCCTAAGGAAGGGACAGGGAGCCTACGAGCAGTACTTC.

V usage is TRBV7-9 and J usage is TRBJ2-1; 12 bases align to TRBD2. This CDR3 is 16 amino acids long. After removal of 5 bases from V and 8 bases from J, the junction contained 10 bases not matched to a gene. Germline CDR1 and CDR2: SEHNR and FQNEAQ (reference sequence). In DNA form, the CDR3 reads TGTGCCAGCAGCACCACAACTAGCGGGGGGAGAGATGAGCAGTTCTTC. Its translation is CASSTTTSGGRDEQFF.

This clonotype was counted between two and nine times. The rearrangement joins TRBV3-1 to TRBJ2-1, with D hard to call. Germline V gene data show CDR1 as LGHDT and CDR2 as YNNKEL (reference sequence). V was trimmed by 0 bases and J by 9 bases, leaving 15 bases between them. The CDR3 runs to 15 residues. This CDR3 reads CASSQEFKASSEQFF. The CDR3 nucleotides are TGTGCCAGCAGCCAAGAGTTTAAAGCTTCCAGTGAGCAGTTCTTC.

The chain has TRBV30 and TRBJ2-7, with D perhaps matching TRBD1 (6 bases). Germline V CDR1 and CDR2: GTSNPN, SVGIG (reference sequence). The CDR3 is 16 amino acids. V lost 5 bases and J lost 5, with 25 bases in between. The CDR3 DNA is TGTGCCTGGCCTGACAGGAAGGGCATGGCAAGGAACGAGCAGTACTTC. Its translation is CAWPDRKGMARNEQYF.

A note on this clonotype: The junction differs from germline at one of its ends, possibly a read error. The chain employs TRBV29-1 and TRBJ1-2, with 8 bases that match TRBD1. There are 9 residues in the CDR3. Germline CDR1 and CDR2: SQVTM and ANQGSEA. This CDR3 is CSVDRGAPF. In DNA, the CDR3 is TGCAGCGTCGACAGGGGTGCACCCTTC.

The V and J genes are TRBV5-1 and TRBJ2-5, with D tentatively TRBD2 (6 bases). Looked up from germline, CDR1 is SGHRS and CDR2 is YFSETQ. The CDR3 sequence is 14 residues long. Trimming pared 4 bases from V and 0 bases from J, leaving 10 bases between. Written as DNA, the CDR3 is TGCGCCAGCAGCCAGGGACTGAACCAAGAGACCCAGTACTTC. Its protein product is CASSQGLNQETQYF.

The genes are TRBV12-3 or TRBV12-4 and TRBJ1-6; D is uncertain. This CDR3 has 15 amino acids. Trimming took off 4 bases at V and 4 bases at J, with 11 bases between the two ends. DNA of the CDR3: TGTGCCAGCAGTTCGCCGGGAGTTTATAATTCACCCCTCCACTTT. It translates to CASSSPGVYNSPLHF.

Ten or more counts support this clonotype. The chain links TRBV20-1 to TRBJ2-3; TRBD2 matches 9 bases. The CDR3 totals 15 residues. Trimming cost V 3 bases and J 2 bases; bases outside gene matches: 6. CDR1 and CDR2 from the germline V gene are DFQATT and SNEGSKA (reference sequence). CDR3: CSARLAGYLTDTQYF. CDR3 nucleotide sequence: TGCAGTGCTAGGCTAGCGGGGTACCTCACAGATACGCAGTATTTT.